This T cell receptor (beta chain) originates from a study of blood T cell repertoires in COVID-19. Per the authors' pipeline: The assay estimated nucleated cells by amplifying reference gene primers. The repertoire was sequenced with immunoSEQ multiplex PCR; TCRdb's copy has only in-frame clones and lacks some. V and J calls and clone size are as listed in that table; D and trimming were resolved from the DNA. The repertoire consists of fewer than 65,000 clones, with around 85% occurring once and the leading ten covering around 6%. CDR1 is LGHDT and CDR2 is YNNKEL in the germline V gene (reference sequence). The CDR3 contains 13 residues. Trimming took 1 base from V and 7 from J, leaving 10 bases between them.

Sequenced material: peripheral blood. The source of this sequence is a man between 60 and 75 years old with acute or convalescent COVID-19. The V gene is TRBV3-1 (or the pseudogene TRBV3-2), the J gene TRBJ2-5, with a weak D call TRBD1 (7 bases). CDR3 residues: CASSQGRGATQYF. CDR3 DNA: TGTGCCAGCAGCCAAGGCAGGGGGGCGACCCAGTACTTC.